The 19 T cell receptor beta chains reported below all come from one sample, sequenced in a study of blood T cell repertoires in COVID-19. The protocol was immunoSEQ multiplex PCR, while the TCRdb copy is restricted to in-frame clones and leaves out a portion. This sample has a few hundred thousand clones, with around 85% found just once. The sample was peripheral blood. These receptor sequences come from a human donor with COVID-19, enrolled during active disease. The donor label of this sample is uncertain.

In this sample, this clone turned up once. The rearrangement uses TRBV30 and TRBJ1-5, with TRBD1 matching over 7 bases. V was clipped by 7 bases and J by 7 bases; unmatched bases: 10. Germline V gives CDR1 GTSNPN, CDR2 SVGIG (reference sequence). The CDR3 contains 13 residues. For the CDR3, the DNA is TGTGCCTACGCCCCAGGGGGGAACCAGCCCCAGCATTTT. It codes for CAYAPGGNQPQHF. Based on the CDR3 plus reference TRBV30 and TRBJ1-5, the full variable domain is SQTIHQWPATLVQPVGSPLSLECTVEGTSNPNLYWYRQAAGRGLQLLFYSVGIGQISSEVPQNLSASRPQDRQFILSSKKLLLSDSGFYLCAYAPGGNQPQHFGDGTRLSIL.

The CDR3 region has the DNA TGTGCCAGTAGCCGTGAGGTAGCGGGGCCGTTATCCTACAATGAGCAGTTCTTC. It specifies CASSREVAGPLSYNEQFF. The chain carries TRBV19 and TRBJ2-1; 8 nucleotides align to TRBD2. CDR3 length: 18 amino acids. Trimming removed 6 bases from V and 1 base from J; junction bases left unmatched: 14. Germline-derived CDR1 and CDR2 are LNHDA and SQIVND (reference sequence).

V usage is TRBV7-2 and J usage is TRBJ2-1, with TRBD1 matching 9 bases. This CDR3 has 13 residues. V lost 6 bases to trimming and J lost 7 bases; unmatched junction nucleotides: 4. Germline assignment: CDR1 SGHTA and CDR2 FQGNSA. CDR3 loop: CASRTGGVNEQFF. As DNA, the CDR3 is TGTGCCAGCAGGACAGGGGGTGTGAATGAGCAGTTCTTC.

The rearrangement uses TRBV7-9 and TRBJ2-2; weak D call: TRBD2 (6 bases). Germline CDR1 SEHNR, CDR2 FQNEAQ (reference sequence). V shed 10 bases and J shed 5 bases, with 17 bases lying between them. The CDR3 extends over 14 amino acids. DNA of the CDR3: TGTGCCAACAACTATCGGGGGAGAACCGGGGAGCTGTTTTTT. This gives the protein CANNYRGRTGELFF.

The chain recombines TRBV6-5 with TRBJ1-1; no clear D. This CDR3 is 13 amino acids long. In germline, CDR1 is MNHEY, CDR2 SVGAGI. The V end was cut by 11 bases, the J end by 0 bases, with 13 bases between. The CDR3 sequence is CASSGRMNTEAFF. The CDR3 coding sequence is TGTGCCTCTAGCGGGAGGATGAACACTGAAGCTTTCTTT.

This clone occurred a few times. At one end the junction does not follow the germline gene, possibly because of a read error. The chain carries TRBV6-5 and TRBJ1-3; the D gene is possibly TRBD1 (5 bases). CDR3 length: 14 residues. The germline CDR1 and CDR2 sequences are MNHEY and SVGAGI. CDR3 sequence (DNA): TGTGCCAGCAGTCTCGGGGGGGGTGGAGACACCATATATTTT. Translating it yields CASSLGGGGDTIYF.

This clone has only one observation. The chain joins TRBV6-1 to TRBJ2-5, with TRBD1 identical over 8 bases. The junction had 2 bases not matched to a gene; V was cut back by 3 bases and J by 5 bases. Per the germline V gene, CDR1 is MNHNS and CDR2 is SASEGT. The CDR3 has 13 residues. In nucleotides, the CDR3 is TGTGCCAGCAGTGACAGGGACAGGGAGACCCAGTACTTC. Translated, it gives CASSDRDRETQYF.

The chain carries TRBV3-1 (or the pseudogene TRBV3-2) and TRBJ2-1; the D is unclear. Germline CDR1 and CDR2: LGHDT and YNNKEL (reference sequence). The length of the CDR3 is 13 residues. Between the trimmed V and J ends, which lost 2 bases and 11 bases, there was a span of 13 bases. The DNA of the CDR3 is TGTGCCAGCAGCCAAACGCTCTTAGAGAAGCAGTTCTTC. This gives the protein CASSQTLLEKQFF.

The rearrangement joins TRBV30 to TRBJ1-1; D remains unclear. The CDR3 totals 12 residues. Trimming shortened V by 0 bases and J by 3 bases, and 5 bases separated the two germline ends. CDR1 and CDR2 (germline): GTSNPN, SVGIG (reference sequence). The CDR3 DNA reads TGTGCCTGGAGTGTATATTACACTGAAGCTTTCTTT. This codes for CAWSVYYTEAFF.

The chain joins TRBV27 to TRBJ1-5; D ambiguous. CDR1 and CDR2 from the germline V gene are MNHEY and SMNVEV (reference sequence). Deletions cut 3 bases from V and 0 bases from J, with 18 bases between. The CDR3 loop spans 18 amino acids. The CDR3, as DNA: TGTGCCAGCAGTTTGGGGAGAACGGAGGGCTTTAGCAATCAGCCCCAGCATTTT. It encodes CASSLGRTEGFSNQPQHF.

The chain combines TRBV10-3 with TRBJ2-1; 7 nucleotides line up with TRBD2. In germline, CDR1 is ENHRY, CDR2 SYGVKD. The CDR3 sequence is 16 residues long. V lost 6 bases, J lost 0 bases, and 8 bases stayed unmatched. For the CDR3, the DNA is TGTGCCATCAGCCGCCCGGGCGGGGGCTCCTACAATGAGCAGTTCTTC. This translates into CAISRPGGGSYNEQFF.

V and J are TRBV5-6 and TRBJ1-1; D not certain. CDR1 and CDR2 from the germline V gene are SGHDT and YYEEEE. Trimming removed 4 bases from V and 5 bases from J, with 12 bases in between. CDR3 length equals 13 residues. CDR3 residues: CASSRWTGTEAFF. Written as DNA, the CDR3 is TGTGCCAGCAGCCGATGGACGGGAACTGAAGCTTTCTTT. The full variable domain, in which reference TRBV5-6 and TRBJ1-1 provide the parts outside the CDR3, is DAGVTQSPTHLIKTRGQQVTLRCSPKSGHDTVSWYQQALGQGPQFIFQYYEEEERQRGNFPDRFSGHQFPNYSSELNVNALLLGDSALYLCASSRWTGTEAFFGQGTRLTVV.

With regard to this clone: Other DNA sequences in the sample encode the same CDR3. The chain combines TRBV9 with TRBJ1-1; D gene ambiguous. CDR3 length: 15 amino acids. CDR1 is SGDLS, CDR2 YYNGEE, per germline. With 2 bases removed from V and 1 base from J, the gap between germline ends came to 12 bases. The CDR3 reads CASSVGGRANTEAFF. DNA of the CDR3: TGTGCCAGCAGCGTGGGAGGTAGGGCGAACACTGAAGCTTTCTTT. The entire variable domain, with the rest obtained from reference TRBV9 and TRBJ1-1, is as follows: DSGVTQTPKHLITATGQRVTLRCSPRSGDLSVYWYQQSLDQGLQFLIQYYNGEERAKGNILERFSAQQFPDLHSELNLSSLELGDSALYFCASSVGGRANTEAFFGQGTRLTVV.

To note about this clone: One junction end disagrees with the germline gene, perhaps due to a read error. The chain joins TRBV7-7 to TRBJ2-2, with 7 bases fitting TRBD2. CDR1 SSHAT and CDR2 FNYEAQ come from the germline V gene (reference sequence). The CDR3 covers 14 residues. DNA for the CDR3: TGTGCTAGCAGCCCGACCTGGGAGGGCGGGGAGCTGTTTTTT. Protein product: CASSPTWEGGELFF.

The gene calls are TRBV11-2 and TRBJ2-3, with D possibly matching TRBD1 (6 bases). This CDR3 is built from 14 residues. The germline V gene encodes CDR1 SGHAT and CDR2 FQNNGV. Trimming removed 0 bases at V and 6 bases at J, with 10 bases between. CDR3 sequence: CASSLDNDRDTQYF. The CDR3 coding sequence is TGTGCCAGCAGCTTAGATAACGACAGGGATACGCAGTATTTT.

This chain joins TRBV3-1 (or the pseudogene TRBV3-2) and TRBJ2-2, with 7 bases matching TRBD2. Germline CDR1 and CDR2: LGHDT and YNNKEL (reference sequence). V lost 2 bases and J lost 4; bases outside the gene matches: 4. The CDR3 spans 15 residues. The CDR3 sequence is CASSQRRGGTGELFF. As DNA, the CDR3 is TGTGCCAGCAGCCAACGACGCGGGGGCACCGGGGAGCTGTTTTTT.

The chain is built from TRBV19 and TRBJ1-5; weak D call: TRBD1 (5 bases). The germline V gene has CDR1 LNHDA and CDR2 SQIVND (reference sequence). CDR3 length: 15 residues. Trimming shortened V by 0 bases and J by 7 bases, and 13 bases separated the two germline ends. In DNA form, the CDR3 reads TGTGCCAGTAGTATAGAGGGAGGGGTAGGACAGCCCCAGCATTTT. Its protein is CASSIEGGVGQPQHF.

The sample holds one count of this clone. The chain has TRBV28 and TRBJ1-4; D may be TRBD1 (5 bases). V lost 2 bases and J 10 bases, leaving 14 bases between the germline ends. CDR3 size: 14 residues. Germline V gene sequence: CDR1 MDHEN, CDR2 SYDVKM. The CDR3 protein is CASSLSPQGVKLFF. The CDR3 coding sequence is TGTGCCAGCAGTTTAAGTCCTCAGGGCGTAAAACTGTTTTTT. Combining the CDR3 with reference TRBV28 and TRBJ1-4 gives the whole variable domain DVKVTQSSRYLVKRTGEKVFLECVQDMDHENMFWYRQDPGLGLRLIYFSYDVKMKEKGDIPEGYSVSREKKERFSLILESASTNQTSMYLCASSLSPQGVKLFFGSGTQLSVL.

The rearrangement uses TRBV19 and TRBJ1-3; TRBD1 agrees at 7 bases. The CDR3 consists of 17 residues. Germline values: CDR1 LNHDA, CDR2 SQIVND (reference sequence). The junction had 14 bases not matched to a gene; V was cut back by 2 bases and J by 7 bases. The CDR3 DNA reads TGTGCCAGTAGTATACCGGCGACAGGGAGGCTGGGGAACACCATATATTTT. Residues: CASSIPATGRLGNTIYF.